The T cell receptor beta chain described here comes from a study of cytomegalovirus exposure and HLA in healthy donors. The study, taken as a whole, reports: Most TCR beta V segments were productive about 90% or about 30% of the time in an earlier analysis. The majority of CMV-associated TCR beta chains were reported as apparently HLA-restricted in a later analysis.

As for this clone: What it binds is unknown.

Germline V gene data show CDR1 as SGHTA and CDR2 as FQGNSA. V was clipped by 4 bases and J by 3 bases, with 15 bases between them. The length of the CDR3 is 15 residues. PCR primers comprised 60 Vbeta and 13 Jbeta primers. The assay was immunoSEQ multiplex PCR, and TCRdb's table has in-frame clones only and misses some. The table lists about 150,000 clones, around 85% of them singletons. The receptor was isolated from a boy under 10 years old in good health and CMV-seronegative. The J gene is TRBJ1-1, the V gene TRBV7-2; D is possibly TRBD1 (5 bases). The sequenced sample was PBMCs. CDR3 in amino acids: CASSWGLWLHTEAFF. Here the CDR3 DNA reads TGTGCCAGCAGCTGGGGCCTATGGCTCCACACTGAAGCTTTCTTT.